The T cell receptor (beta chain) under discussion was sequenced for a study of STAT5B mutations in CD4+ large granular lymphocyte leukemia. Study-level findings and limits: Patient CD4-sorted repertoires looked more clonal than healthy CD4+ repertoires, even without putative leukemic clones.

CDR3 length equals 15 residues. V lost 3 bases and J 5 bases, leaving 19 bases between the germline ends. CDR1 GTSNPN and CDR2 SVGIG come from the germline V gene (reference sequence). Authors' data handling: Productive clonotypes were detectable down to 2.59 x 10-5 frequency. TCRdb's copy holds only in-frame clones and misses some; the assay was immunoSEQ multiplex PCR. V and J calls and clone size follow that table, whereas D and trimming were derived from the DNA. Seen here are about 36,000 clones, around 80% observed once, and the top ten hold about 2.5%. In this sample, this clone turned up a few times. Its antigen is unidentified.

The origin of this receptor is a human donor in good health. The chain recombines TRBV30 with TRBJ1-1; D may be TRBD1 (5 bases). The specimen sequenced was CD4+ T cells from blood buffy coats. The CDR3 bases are TGTGCCTGGAGCTCCCCGCCACGGGGGAATACTGAAGCTTTCTTT. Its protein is CAWSSPPRGNTEAFF.